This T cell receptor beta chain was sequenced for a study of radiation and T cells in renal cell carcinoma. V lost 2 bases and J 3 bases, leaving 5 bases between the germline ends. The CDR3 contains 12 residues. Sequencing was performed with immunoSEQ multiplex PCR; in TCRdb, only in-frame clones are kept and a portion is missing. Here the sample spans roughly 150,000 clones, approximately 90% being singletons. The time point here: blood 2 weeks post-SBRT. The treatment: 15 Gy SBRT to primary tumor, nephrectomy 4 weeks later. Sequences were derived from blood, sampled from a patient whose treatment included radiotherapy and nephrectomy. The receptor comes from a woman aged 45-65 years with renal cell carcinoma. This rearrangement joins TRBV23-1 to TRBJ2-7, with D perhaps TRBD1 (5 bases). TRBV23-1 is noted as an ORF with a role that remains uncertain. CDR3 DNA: TGCGCCAGCAGTCAAGGACACTACGAGCAGTACTTC. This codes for CASSQGHYEQYF.